The T cell receptor beta chain described here comes from a study of T cell changes during pregnancy in multiple sclerosis. The assay was immunoSEQ multiplex PCR, and TCRdb's table has in-frame clones only and misses some. The sample shows 72,000 or so clones, 93% of them seen only once. The CDR3 consists of 16 residues. Germline-derived CDR1 and CDR2 are ENHRY and SYGVKD. Trimming pared 2 bases from V and 0 bases from J, leaving 11 bases between. The clonotype comes from a female donor with multiple sclerosis, enrolled in a pregnancy study. The specimen was peripheral blood, collected in the second trimester of pregnancy. The chain joins TRBV10-3 to TRBJ1-5; D possibly corresponds to TRBD1 (6 bases). CDR3 residues: CAISERGTNSNQPQHF. CDR3 coding DNA: TGTGCCATCAGTGAGCGAGGGACAAATAGCAATCAGCCCCAGCATTTT.